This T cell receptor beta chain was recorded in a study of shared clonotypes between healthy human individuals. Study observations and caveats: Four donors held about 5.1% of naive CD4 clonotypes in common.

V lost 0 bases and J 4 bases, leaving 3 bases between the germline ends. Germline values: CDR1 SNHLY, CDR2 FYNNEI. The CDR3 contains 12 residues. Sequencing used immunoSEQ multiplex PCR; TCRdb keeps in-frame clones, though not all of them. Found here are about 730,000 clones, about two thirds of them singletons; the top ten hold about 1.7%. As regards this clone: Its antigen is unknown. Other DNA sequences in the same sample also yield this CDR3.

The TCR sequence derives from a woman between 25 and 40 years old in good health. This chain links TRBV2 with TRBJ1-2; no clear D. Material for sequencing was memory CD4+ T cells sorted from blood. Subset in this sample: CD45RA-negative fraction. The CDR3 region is CASSEASYGYTF. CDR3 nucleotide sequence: TGTGCCAGCAGTGAAGCGTCCTATGGCTACACCTTC. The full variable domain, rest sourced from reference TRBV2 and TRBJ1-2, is EPEVTQTPSHQVTQMGQEVILRCVPISNHLYFYWYRQILGQKVEFLVSFYNNEISEKSEIFDDQFSVERPDGSNFTLKIRSTKLEDSAMYFCASSEASYGYTFGSGTRLTVV.